Shown below are 18 T cell receptor beta chains from a single sample sequenced in a study of T cells in tumors and immune-related adverse events. Profiling relied on immunoSEQ multiplex PCR, and the TCRdb table lists in-frame clones only, not all of them. The sample comprises about 10,000 clones, 80% to 95% of which are singletons, and around 1.5% rests with the top ten. The specimen was lymph node tissue, collected from a patient treated with anti-PD-1 therapy. These receptors were collected from a female donor with metastatic renal cell carcinoma.

In DNA form, the CDR3 reads TGTGCCAGCAGCTTGGTAGGGGGGCAAGAGACCCAGTACTTC. This translates into CASSLVGGQETQYF. V and J are TRBV5-6 and TRBJ2-5; the D gene could be TRBD1 or TRBD2 (6 bases each). In germline, CDR1 is SGHDT, CDR2 YYEEEE. The V gene lost 0 bases and the J gene lost 2 bases, with 8 bases spanning the gap. CDR3 length equals 14 residues.

In this sample, this clone turned up a few times. The V gene is TRBV5-4, the J gene TRBJ1-3, with D possibly TRBD1 on 5 matching bases. V lost 2 bases and J 0 bases, leaving 9 bases between the germline ends. There are 15 residues in the CDR3. Germline CDR1 SGHNT, CDR2 YYREEE (reference sequence). In DNA, the CDR3 is TGTGCCAGCAGCTTTTCGACAGTCTCTGGAAACACCATATATTTT. Amino acid sequence: CASSFSTVSGNTIYF.

This chain connects TRBV6-4 to TRBJ2-7; the D call may be TRBD1 or TRBD2 (5 bases each). There are 13 residues in the CDR3. Per germline, CDR1 MRHNA and CDR2 SNTAGT. V lost 6 bases and J 8 bases, leaving 17 bases between the germline ends. The CDR3 loop is CASSGDGLTKQYF. Written as DNA, the CDR3 is TGTGCCAGCAGCGGGGACGGGTTGACCAAGCAGTACTTC.

The chain joins TRBV11-2 to TRBJ1-2; TRBD1 matches at 8 bases. CDR3 length: 18 residues. Germline lookup yields CDR1 SGHAT and CDR2 FQNNGV. V gave up 1 base and J gave up 4 bases; unmatched junction bases: 14. CDR3 loop: CASSLGWTGPGVGYGYTF. The DNA for the CDR3 is TGTGCCAGCAGCTTAGGTTGGACAGGGCCCGGGGTAGGCTATGGCTACACCTTC.

This chain joins TRBV11-2 and TRBJ2-2, with D possibly called TRBD1 or TRBD2 (5 bases each). CDR1 and CDR2 from the germline V gene are SGHAT and FQNNGV. This CDR3 comprises 13 residues. Trimming left V 5 bases short and J 6 bases short, with 10 bases between. The CDR3 loop reads CASSGDAPGELFF. CDR3 sequence (DNA): TGTGCCAGCAGCGGGGACGCGCCCGGGGAGCTGTTTTTT.

CDR3 nucleotide sequence: TGTGCCAGCAGTCCCACGGCTAGGCCCTACGAGCAGTACTTC. As protein: CASSPTARPYEQYF. The gene calls are TRBV6-6 and TRBJ2-7, with D uncertain. Trimming removed 5 bases from V and 2 bases from J, with 13 bases in between. This CDR3 has 14 residues. Germline-derived CDR1 and CDR2 are MNHNY and SVGAGI (reference sequence).

The chain couples TRBV7-6 to TRBJ1-2; TRBD1 agrees at 8 bases. The CDR3 is made up of 13 amino acids. Germline CDR1 reads SGHVS; CDR2 reads FNYEAQ. V gave up 5 bases and J gave up 6 bases; unmatched junction bases: 5. The CDR3 sequence is CASSPQGANGYTF. The CDR3, as DNA: TGTGCCAGCAGCCCTCAGGGGGCCAATGGCTACACCTTC. The full variable domain, in which reference TRBV7-6 and TRBJ1-2 provide the parts outside the CDR3, is GAGVSQSPRYKVTKRGQDVALRCDPISGHVSLYWYRQALGQGPEFLTYFNYEAQQDKSGLPNDRFSAERPEGSISTLTIQRTEQRDSAMYRCASSPQGANGYTFGSGTRLTVV.

The chain links TRBV15 to TRBJ2-5; unclear D gene. Germline CDR1 LNHNV, CDR2 YYDKDF (reference sequence). CDR3 length equals 14 residues. The V end lost 2 bases, the J end lost 2 bases, and 9 bases lay between the germline ends. CDR3 DNA sequence: TGTGCCACCAGCAGAACGGTACCTCAAGAGACCCAGTACTTC. It specifies CATSRTVPQETQYF.

This CDR3 is CASSFESGTQYF. The CDR3 nucleotides read TGTGCCAGCAGCTTTGAGTCCGGTACGCAGTATTTT. The chain carries TRBV7-9 and TRBJ2-3; D not certain. Trimming took off 3 bases at V and 8 bases at J, with 9 bases between the two ends. CDR3 length: 12 residues. Germline CDR1 is SEHNR and CDR2 is FQNEAQ (reference sequence). Combining the CDR3 with reference TRBV7-9 and TRBJ2-3 gives the whole variable domain DTGVSQNPRHKITKRGQNVTFRCDPISEHNRLYWYRQTLGQGPEFLTYFQNEAQLEKSRLLSDRFSAERPKGSFSTLEIQRTEQGDSAMYLCASSFESGTQYFGPGTRLTVL.

The chain is built from TRBV2 and TRBJ1-1; a weak D match, TRBD1 (6 bases). The CDR3 runs to 15 residues. Trimming removed 10 bases from V and 3 bases from J, with 21 bases in between. The germline CDR1 and CDR2 sequences are SNHLY and FYNNEI. The CDR3 here is CATSAPGAVYTEAFF. CDR3 in DNA: TGTGCCACCTCCGCGCCAGGGGCAGTGTACACTGAAGCTTTCTTT.

The genes are TRBV7-9 and TRBJ2-5; the match to TRBD2 covers 9 bases. Trimming removed 5 bases from V and 3 bases from J; junction bases left unmatched: 7. CDR1 is SEHNR, CDR2 FQNEAQ, per germline (reference sequence). This CDR3 is 15 amino acids long. Written as DNA, the CDR3 is TGTGCCAGCAGCCCGGGACTAGCTTTTGAAGAGACCCAGTACTTC. Translation gives CASSPGLAFEETQYF. Full variable domain (remainder filled in from reference TRBV7-9 and TRBJ2-5): DTGVSQNPRHKITKRGQNVTFRCDPISEHNRLYWYRQTLGQGPEFLTYFQNEAQLEKSRLLSDRFSAERPKGSFSTLEIQRTEQGDSAMYLCASSPGLAFEETQYFGPGTRLLVL.

The gene calls are TRBV28 and TRBJ2-7, with D possibly TRBD1 on 6 matching bases. Trimming removed 1 base at V and 2 bases at J, with 9 bases between. Germline-derived CDR1 and CDR2 are MDHEN and SYDVKM. The CDR3 has 14 residues. Here the CDR3 reads CASSLYRDPYEQYF. DNA for the CDR3: TGTGCCAGCAGTTTATACAGGGATCCCTACGAGCAGTACTTC.

The chain employs TRBV5-6 and TRBJ1-5; D not resolved. V was pared by 4 bases and J by 0 bases, with 5 bases between. The CDR3 has 13 residues. CDR1 and CDR2 (germline): SGHDT, YYEEEE. For the CDR3, the DNA is TGTGCCAGCAGCCAACATAGCAATCAGCCCCAGCATTTT. Its protein is CASSQHSNQPQHF.

The genes are TRBV13 and TRBJ2-7, with 7 bases lining up with TRBD2. The CDR3 totals 15 residues. Germline assignment: CDR1 PRHDT and CDR2 FYEKMQ (reference sequence). The J segment lost 3 bases and the V segment lost 6 bases, leaving 11 bases of the junction unmatched. CDR3 coding DNA: TGTGCCAGCAGAGACTCCGCGACTAGCTTCTACGAGCAGTACTTC. It yields the protein CASRDSATSFYEQYF.

CDR3 bases: TGTGCCTGGAGTGTACAGAGGGGTTCACCCCTCCACTTT. It yields the protein CAWSVQRGSPLHF. The chain couples TRBV30 to TRBJ1-6; a possible D gene is TRBD1 (5 bases). The V end was cut by 0 bases, the J end by 9 bases, with 9 bases between. CDR1 and CDR2 (germline): GTSNPN, SVGIG (reference sequence). CDR3 length: 13 amino acids.

The chain is built from TRBV27 and TRBJ2-7, with 9 bases fitting TRBD2. The CDR3 consists of 21 residues. Per the germline V gene, CDR1 is MNHEY and CDR2 is SMNVEV (reference sequence). V lost 6 bases and J lost 9; bases outside the gene matches: 33. CDR3 nucleotides: TGTGCCAGCAGACAATCCACCACATCGGGCTGGCGGGAGGGCTTTGATTATGGGCAGTACTTC. This translates into CASRQSTTSGWREGFDYGQYF.

The genes are TRBV6-1 and TRBJ1-3; possible D gene TRBD1, 6 bases. V was cut by 1 base and J by 0 bases, with 19 bases left in between. The germline gives CDR1 MNHNS, CDR2 SASEGT. This CDR3 contains 19 residues. The CDR3 nucleotides read TGTGCCAGCAGTGAAGTCGCGGCAGGGGCTCTGACCTCTGGAAACACCATATATTTT. Translated, it gives CASSEVAAGALTSGNTIYF.

The chain couples TRBV15 to TRBJ2-1; tentatively, D is TRBD2 (5 bases). Looked up from germline, CDR1 is LNHNV and CDR2 is YYDKDF (reference sequence). Trimming removed 3 bases from V and 7 bases from J, with 13 bases in between. The CDR3 is 14 amino acids. The chain's CDR3 is CATSSQASRNEQFF. The DNA for the CDR3 is TGTGCCACCAGCAGTCAGGCTAGCAGGAATGAGCAGTTCTTC.